The clone carrying this T cell receptor (beta chain) was seen repeatedly, ten times or more. The antigen remains undetermined. TCRdb reprocessed the PCR reads with MiXCR, giving one entry per CDR3 protein. The data hold approximately 500,000 distinct CDR3 sequences, with around 23% observed a single time. The germline gives CDR1 MNHEY, CDR2 SMNVEV (reference sequence). Trimming shortened V by 2 bases and J by 5 bases, and 12 bases separated the two germline ends. The length of the CDR3 is 14 residues. These data are taken from a study of molecular identifiers for immune sequencing clone quantification. Study-level points and caveats: Barcode sharing among identical TCR molecules could make large clones appear smaller. More than 98% of effector molecules, versus under 1% of naive-cell molecules, belonged to clones above 20 RNA copies.

CD8+CD4-CCR7+CD45RA+ cells were sorted as naive CD8 T cells. Sequencing was performed on naive CD8+ T cells from blood, with Jurkat cell RNA spiked in. Subset given: FACS-sorted CD8+CD4-CCR7+CD45RA+ naive T cells. The receptor's source is a human donor in good health. Some libraries in this study had Jurkat cell RNA spiked in. The V call is TRBV27, the J call TRBJ1-1, with D maybe TRBD1 (5 bases). The CDR3: CASSLRGLDTEAFF. In DNA form, the CDR3 reads TGTGCCAGCAGTTTAAGGGGCCTTGATACTGAAGCTTTCTTT.